Presented here are 24 T cell receptor beta chains from one specimen sequenced in a study of T cells expressing NK-cell markers. TCRdb processed the 5' RACE reads again and assigns one entry to each CDR3 protein, with no DNA. The repertoire shows some 150,000 distinct CDR3 sequences; the top ten hold less than 15%. The source material was blood T cells: a sorted CD56 or NKG2C T cell subset, CD4+ or CD8+ T cells, or bulk PBMC T cells (not recorded which). Source of these receptors: a man younger than 30 in good health.

The chain recombines TRBV23-1 with TRBJ2-5; the D call from TCRdb, TRBD1, cannot be confirmed without DNA. TRBV23-1 is designated an ORF whose function remains uncertain. This CDR3 has 14 residues. This chain's CDR3 is CASSRSGGTETQYF.

The rearrangement joins TRBV27 to TRBJ2-2; TCRdb outputs TRBD1, but without DNA this stays unchecked. Germline CDR1 reads MNHEY; CDR2 reads SMNVEV (reference sequence). This CDR3 contains 16 residues. CDR3 protein: CASALPIAGATGELFF.

The genes are TRBV20-1 and TRBJ1-1; the TRBD1 assignment by TCRdb is unverifiable without DNA. This CDR3 has 14 amino acids. From germline, CDR1 is DFQATT and CDR2 SNEGSKA (reference sequence). This CDR3 reads CSARGGQGVTEAFF.

This chain links TRBV11-2 with TRBJ2-7. CDR3 length: 14 residues. Germline-derived CDR1 and CDR2 are SGHAT and FQNNGV. The CDR3 sequence: CASSFEGGTYEQYF.

The chain is built from TRBV5-8 and TRBJ2-2. Per the germline V gene, CDR1 is SGHTS and CDR2 is YDEGEE. This CDR3 is built from 15 residues. CDR3: CASSLDNINTGELFF.

The chain has TRBV29-1 and TRBJ1-1. Per germline, CDR1 SQVTM and CDR2 ANQGSEA. The CDR3 is made up of 13 amino acids. CDR3 sequence: CSVAVVTNTEAFF.

The V call is TRBV2, the J call TRBJ2-1; TCRdb reports TRBD2, a call that lacks DNA to check it against. Germline CDR1 SNHLY, CDR2 FYNNEI. There are 15 residues in the CDR3. CDR3 residues: CASRKVLAANNEQFF.

This chain uses TRBV6-5 with TRBJ1-2; TCRdb reports TRBD1, a call that lacks DNA to check it against. The V gene's germline CDR1 is MNHEY and CDR2 SVGAGI. The CDR3 covers 17 residues. The CDR3 region is CASSYPTRQGTIEGYTF.

This chain links TRBV12-3 or TRBV12-4 with TRBJ2-1; TCRdb indicates TRBD1, and absent DNA this call remains unverified. This CDR3 is 16 amino acids long. Here the CDR3 reads CASSQNAQNPYNEQFF.

The chain combines TRBV15 with TRBJ2-3. There are 15 residues in the CDR3. Germline V gives CDR1 LNHNV, CDR2 YYDKDF (reference sequence). The CDR3 loop is CATSSPPIRKDTQYF.

The chain links TRBV7-7 to TRBJ2-1; TCRdb lists TRBD1, though no DNA is available to test this call. CDR1 SSHAT and CDR2 FNYEAQ come from the germline V gene (reference sequence). The CDR3 covers 15 residues. CDR3 protein: CASSPDRTTYNEQFF.

The chain employs TRBV12-3 or TRBV12-4 and TRBJ1-2; TCRdb proposes TRBD1, but this gene call is untestable without DNA. The CDR3 covers 15 residues. The CDR3 reads CASNQPGQGLYGYTF.

V is TRBV13 and J is TRBJ2-1; TCRdb's D call, TRBD2, is unchecked because there is no DNA. Germline assignment: CDR1 PRHDT and CDR2 FYEKMQ (reference sequence). The CDR3 length is 15 residues. CDR3 protein: CASSLDFGGGNEQFF.

The chain links TRBV10-3 to TRBJ2-1; the D call from TCRdb, TRBD1, cannot be confirmed without DNA. Germline CDR1 and CDR2: ENHRY and SYGVKD. The CDR3 extends over 11 amino acids. The CDR3 protein is CAVGREGEQFF.

The gene calls are TRBV7-8 and TRBJ2-2. Germline V lookup: CDR1 SGHVS, CDR2 FQNEAQ. The CDR3 totals 14 residues. CDR3 region: CASSSGVAGGELFF. The full variable domain, completed using reference TRBV7-8 and TRBJ2-2, is GAGVSQSPRYKVAKRGQDVALRCDPISGHVSLFWYQQALGQGPEFLTYFQNEAQLDKSGLPSDRFFAERPEGSVSTLKIQRTQQEDSAVYLCASSSGVAGGELFFGEGSRLTVL.

The CDR3 region is CASSFVLAGGGEQFF. The V call is TRBV5-5, the J call TRBJ2-1; TCRdb's assignment of TRBD2 cannot be checked, as there is no DNA. This CDR3 spans 15 amino acids. The germline gives CDR1 SGHKS, CDR2 YYEKEE (reference sequence).

The rearrangement uses TRBV5-1 and TRBJ2-1. CDR1 SGHRS and CDR2 YFSETQ come from the germline V gene. The CDR3 sequence is 13 residues long. CDR3: CASSLGFNNEQFF.

This chain links TRBV20-1 with TRBJ2-1; with no DNA, the TCRdb D assignment of TRBD1 cannot be verified. This CDR3 contains 11 residues. Per the germline V gene, CDR1 is DFQATT and CDR2 is SNEGSKA (reference sequence). Here the CDR3 reads CSQTWGGEQFF.

This rearrangement joins TRBV18 to TRBJ2-1. Germline V gene sequence: CDR1 KGHSH, CDR2 LQKENI. The CDR3 loop spans 11 amino acids. The CDR3: CASSPDNEQFF. The full variable domain, in which reference TRBV18 and TRBJ2-1 provide the parts outside the CDR3, is NAGVMQNPRHLVRRRGQEARLRCSPMKGHSHVYWYRQLPEEGLKFMVYLQKENIIDESGMPKERFSAEFPKEGPSILRIQQVVRGDSAAYFCASSPDNEQFFGPGTRLTVL.

The V gene is TRBV18, the J gene TRBJ1-2. Germline assignment: CDR1 KGHSH and CDR2 LQKENI. There are 12 residues in the CDR3. CDR3 loop: CASSPPGDGYTF.

The chain links TRBV19 to TRBJ2-1; TCRdb's D call, TRBD1, is unchecked because there is no DNA. Germline assignment: CDR1 LNHDA and CDR2 SQIVND (reference sequence). CDR3 length: 15 amino acids. The CDR3 protein is CASSIRPGTYNEQFF.

The CDR3 here is CATSDSTDTQYF. The chain combines TRBV24-1 with TRBJ2-3. The germline gives CDR1 KGHDR, CDR2 SFDVKD. The length of the CDR3 is 12 residues.

The chain joins TRBV7-8 to TRBJ2-1; as DNA is missing, the TRBD2 call by TCRdb cannot be tested. This CDR3 spans 18 amino acids. Looked up from germline, CDR1 is SGHVS and CDR2 is FQNEAQ. CDR3 loop: CASSLASVGTSGWYEQFF.

The rearrangement joins TRBV12-3 or TRBV12-4 to TRBJ2-7. The CDR3 consists of 12 residues. The CDR3 loop reads CASSPGEYEQYF.